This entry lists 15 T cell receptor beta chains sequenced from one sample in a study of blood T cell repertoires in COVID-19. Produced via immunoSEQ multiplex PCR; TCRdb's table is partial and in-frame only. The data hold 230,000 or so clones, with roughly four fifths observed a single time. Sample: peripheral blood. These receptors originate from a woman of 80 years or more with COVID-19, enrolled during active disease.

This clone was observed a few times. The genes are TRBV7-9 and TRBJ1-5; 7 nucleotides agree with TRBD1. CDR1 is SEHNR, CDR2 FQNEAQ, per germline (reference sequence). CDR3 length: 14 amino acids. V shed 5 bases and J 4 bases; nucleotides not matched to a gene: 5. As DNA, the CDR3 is TGTGCCAGCAGCACGACGACAGGGAATCAGCCCCAGCATTTT. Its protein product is CASSTTTGNQPQHF.

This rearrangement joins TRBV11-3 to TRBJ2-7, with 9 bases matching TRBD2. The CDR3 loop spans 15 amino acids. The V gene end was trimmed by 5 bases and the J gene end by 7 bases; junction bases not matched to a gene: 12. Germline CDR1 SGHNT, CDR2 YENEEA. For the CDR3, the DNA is TGTGCCAGCAGCCCCCTCATTAGCGGGAGTGGTGAGCAGTACTTC. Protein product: CASSPLISGSGEQYF. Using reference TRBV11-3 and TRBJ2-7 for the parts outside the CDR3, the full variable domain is EAGVVQSPRYKIIEKKQPVAFWCNPISGHNTLYWYLQNLGQGPELLIRYENEEAVDDSQLPKDRFSAERLKGVDSTLKIQPAELGDSAVYLCASSPLISGSGEQYFGPGTRLTVT.

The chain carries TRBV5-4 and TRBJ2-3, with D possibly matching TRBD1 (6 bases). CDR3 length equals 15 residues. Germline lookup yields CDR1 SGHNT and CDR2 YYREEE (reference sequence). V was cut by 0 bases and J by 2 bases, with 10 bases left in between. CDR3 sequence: CASSLGGGSTDTQYF. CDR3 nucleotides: TGTGCCAGCAGCTTGGGAGGGGGATCCACAGATACGCAGTATTTT.

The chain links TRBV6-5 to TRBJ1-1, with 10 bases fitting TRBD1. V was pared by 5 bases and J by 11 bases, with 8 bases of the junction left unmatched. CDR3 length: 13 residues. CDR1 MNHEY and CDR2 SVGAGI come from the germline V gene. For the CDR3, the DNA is TGTGCCAGCAGTAGGACAGGGGGAGCGGAGGCTTTCTTT. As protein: CASSRTGGAEAFF.

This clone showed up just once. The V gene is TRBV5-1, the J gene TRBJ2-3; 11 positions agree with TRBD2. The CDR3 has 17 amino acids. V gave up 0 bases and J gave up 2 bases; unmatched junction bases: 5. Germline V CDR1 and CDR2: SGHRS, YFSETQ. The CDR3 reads CASSLATSGAYTDTQYF. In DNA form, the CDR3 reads TGCGCCAGCAGCTTGGCGACTAGCGGGGCGTACACAGATACGCAGTATTTT.

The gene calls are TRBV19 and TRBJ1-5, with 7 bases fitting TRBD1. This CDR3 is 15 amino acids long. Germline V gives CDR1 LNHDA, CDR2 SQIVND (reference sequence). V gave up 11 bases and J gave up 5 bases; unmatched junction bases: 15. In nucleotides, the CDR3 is TGTGCCTCAGGTCCCGGGACAGTTGTGGATCAGCCCCAGCATTTT. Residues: CASGPGTVVDQPQHF.

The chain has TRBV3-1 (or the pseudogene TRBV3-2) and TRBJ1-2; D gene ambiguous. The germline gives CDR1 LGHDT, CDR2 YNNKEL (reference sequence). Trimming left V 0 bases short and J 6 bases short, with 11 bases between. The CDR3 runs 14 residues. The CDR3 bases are TGTGCCAGCAGCCAAGAATACAGCGGCGATGGCTACACCTTC. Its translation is CASSQEYSGDGYTF.

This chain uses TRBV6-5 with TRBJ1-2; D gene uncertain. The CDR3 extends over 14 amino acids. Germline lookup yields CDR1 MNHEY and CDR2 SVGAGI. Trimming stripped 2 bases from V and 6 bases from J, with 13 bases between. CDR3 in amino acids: CASSYNGGLNGYTF. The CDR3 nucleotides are TGTGCCAGCAGTTACAATGGCGGGCTCAATGGCTACACCTTC.

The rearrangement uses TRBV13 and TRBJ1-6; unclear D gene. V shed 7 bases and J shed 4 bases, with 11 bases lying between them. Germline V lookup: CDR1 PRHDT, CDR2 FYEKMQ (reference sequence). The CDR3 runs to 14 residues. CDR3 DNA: TGTGCCAGCATACCCGGGAGATATAATTCACCCCTCCACTTT. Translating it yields CASIPGRYNSPLHF.

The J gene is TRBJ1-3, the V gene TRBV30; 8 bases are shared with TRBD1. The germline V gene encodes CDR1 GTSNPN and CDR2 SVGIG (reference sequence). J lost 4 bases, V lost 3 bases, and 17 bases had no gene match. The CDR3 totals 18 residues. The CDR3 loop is CAWRETGTGPLSGNTIYF. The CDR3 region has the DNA TGTGCCTGGAGGGAAACAGGGACAGGACCTCTCTCAGGAAACACCATATATTTT.

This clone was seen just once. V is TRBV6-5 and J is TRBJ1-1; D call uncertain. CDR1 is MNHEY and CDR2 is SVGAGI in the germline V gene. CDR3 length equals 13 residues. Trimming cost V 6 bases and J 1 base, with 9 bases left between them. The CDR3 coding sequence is TGTGCCAGCAGCGTAGAGCGGAACACTGAAGCTTTCTTT. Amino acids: CASSVERNTEAFF.

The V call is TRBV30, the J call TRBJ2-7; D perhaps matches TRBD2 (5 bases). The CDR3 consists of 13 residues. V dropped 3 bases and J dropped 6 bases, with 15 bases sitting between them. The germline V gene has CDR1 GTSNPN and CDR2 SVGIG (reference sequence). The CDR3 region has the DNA TGTGCCTGGAGCCCGAGGAGGTCGGGCGAGCAGTACTTC. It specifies CAWSPRRSGEQYF.

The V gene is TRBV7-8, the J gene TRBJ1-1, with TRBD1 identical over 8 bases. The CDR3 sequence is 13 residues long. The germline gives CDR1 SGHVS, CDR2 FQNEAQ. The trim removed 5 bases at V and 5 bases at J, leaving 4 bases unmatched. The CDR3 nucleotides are TGTGCCAGCAGCCGCCAGGGGGCAACTGAAGCTTTCTTT. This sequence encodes CASSRQGATEAFF.

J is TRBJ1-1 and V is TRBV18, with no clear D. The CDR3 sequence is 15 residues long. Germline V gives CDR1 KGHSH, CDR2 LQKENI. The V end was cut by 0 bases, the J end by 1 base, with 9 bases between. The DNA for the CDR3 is TGTGCCAGCTCACCACCCGGGGTGGGGAACACTGAAGCTTTCTTT. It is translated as CASSPPGVGNTEAFF.

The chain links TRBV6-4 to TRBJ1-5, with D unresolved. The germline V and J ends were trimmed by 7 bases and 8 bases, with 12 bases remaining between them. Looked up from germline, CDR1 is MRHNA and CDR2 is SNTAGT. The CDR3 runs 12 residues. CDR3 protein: CASKTRAKPQHF. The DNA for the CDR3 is TGTGCCAGCAAGACGAGGGCGAAGCCCCAGCATTTT.